These 21 T cell receptor beta chains were sequenced from one sample in a study of blood T cell repertoires in COVID-19. Data came from immunoSEQ multiplex PCR; TCRdb stores just in-frame clones and leaves some out. In the table there are 200,000 to 250,000 clones, under 90% of which are singletons. Material for sequencing was PBMCs or T cells enriched from blood (not recorded which). These receptors all come from a woman between 45 and 65 years old with acute COVID-19.

V gene TRBV7-3 combines with J gene TRBJ2-6, with TRBD1 identical over 9 bases. The V and J ends lost 2 bases and 3 bases, in that order; junction bases with no gene match: 5. Germline-derived CDR1 and CDR2 are SGHTA and FQGTGA. This CDR3 spans 17 amino acids. The CDR3 loop reads CASSLSTGGIGANVLTF. The CDR3 DNA is TGTGCCAGCAGCTTATCAACAGGGGGCATTGGGGCCAACGTCCTGACTTTC.

This clone showed up just once. V and J are TRBV2 and TRBJ2-1, with 11 nucleotides matching TRBD1. In germline, CDR1 is SNHLY, CDR2 FYNNEI. The CDR3 loop spans 16 amino acids. After removal of 4 bases from V and 5 bases from J, the junction contained 7 bases not matched to a gene. The CDR3: CASSALGTGGDNEQFF. As DNA, the CDR3 is TGTGCCAGCAGTGCCCTTGGGACAGGGGGGGACAATGAGCAGTTCTTC.

This clone has only one observation. The chain is built from TRBV6-5 and TRBJ1-1; possible D gene TRBD1, 6 bases. The CDR3 covers 13 residues. Per germline, CDR1 MNHEY and CDR2 SVGAGI. Trimming cost V 6 bases and J 2 bases, with 10 bases left between them. The CDR3 DNA follows: TGTGCCAGCAGAAGGGACATAAACACTGAAGCTTTCTTT. This codes for CASRRDINTEAFF.

The sample holds a few counts of this clone. The chain is built from TRBV28 and TRBJ2-4, with TRBD2 matching 12 bases. After removal of 6 bases from V and 9 bases from J, the junction contained 6 bases not matched to a gene. Germline lookup yields CDR1 MDHEN and CDR2 SYDVKM. This CDR3 contains 14 residues. The CDR3 nucleotides read TGTGCCAGCAGCTTTCTAGCGGGAGGGGCCATTCAGTACTTC. Translated, it gives CASSFLAGGAIQYF.

This clone was seen more than once but under ten times. The genes are TRBV7-2 and TRBJ1-6, with D possibly TRBD1 on 5 matching bases. Germline assignment: CDR1 SGHTA and CDR2 FQGNSA. The CDR3 contains 15 residues. Deletions cut 2 bases from V and 3 bases from J, with 8 bases between. CDR3 sequence reads: CASSLTQVYNSPLHF. CDR3 bases: TGTGCCAGCAGCTTAACACAGGTCTATAATTCACCCCTCCACTTT.

The V gene is TRBV28, the J gene TRBJ1-5; D gene ambiguous. This CDR3 spans 15 amino acids. In germline, CDR1 is MDHEN, CDR2 SYDVKM. Between the trimmed V and J ends, which lost 5 bases and 0 bases, there was a span of 11 bases. The CDR3 DNA follows: TGTGCCAGCAGTCCCCCCGTTTTTAGCAATCAGCCCCAGCATTTT. This gives the protein CASSPPVFSNQPQHF.

The J gene is TRBJ2-1, the V gene TRBV7-7; TRBD2 matches at 9 bases. J lost 1 base, V lost 3 bases, and 1 base had no gene match. Germline values: CDR1 SSHAT, CDR2 FNYEAQ (reference sequence). This CDR3 has 15 amino acids. The CDR3 here is CASSFGLASYNEQFF. CDR3 coding DNA: TGTGCCAGCAGCTTTGGACTAGCGTCCTACAATGAGCAGTTCTTC.

The rearrangement links TRBV6-6 to TRBJ2-1; 7 positions agree with TRBD1. The CDR3 loop spans 16 amino acids. V shed 2 bases, J shed 0 bases, and the junction held 4 bases outside the gene matches. The germline V gene has CDR1 MNHNY and CDR2 SVGAGI (reference sequence). Here the CDR3 DNA reads TGTGCCAGCAGTTACACAGGGGACAGCTCCTACAATGAGCAGTTCTTC. Amino acids: CASSYTGDSSYNEQFF.

This clone was seen more than once but under ten times. The chain employs TRBV6-5 and TRBJ2-7; D might be TRBD2 (6 bases). Trimming took 6 bases from V and 2 from J, leaving 17 bases between them. CDR1 and CDR2 from the germline V gene are MNHEY and SVGAGI. The CDR3 runs to 15 residues. In nucleotides, the CDR3 is TGTGCCAGCAGACAACTAGCTTTCGGGACCTACGAGCAGTACTTC. Its protein product is CASRQLAFGTYEQYF.

The genes are TRBV7-2 and TRBJ1-3; D not resolved. CDR1 is SGHTA and CDR2 is FQGNSA in the germline V gene. There are 16 residues in the CDR3. Trimming took 2 bases from V and 4 from J, leaving 15 bases between them. The CDR3 loop is CASSLNRVGSGNTIYF. In DNA form, the CDR3 reads TGTGCCAGCAGCTTAAACCGGGTCGGATCCGGAAACACCATATATTTT.

The rearrangement uses TRBV5-1 and TRBJ1-3; perhaps TRBD1 as D (6 bases). Trimming pared 0 bases from V and 2 bases from J, leaving 12 bases between. The CDR3 consists of 16 residues. CDR1 and CDR2 from the germline V gene are SGHRS and YFSETQ. The CDR3 DNA follows: TGCGCCAGCAGCTTGGCCGCGGACAGCACTGGAAACACCATATATTTT. Its protein is CASSLAADSTGNTIYF.

The genes are TRBV5-1 and TRBJ1-1, with 7 bases aligning to TRBD1. V lost 6 bases to trimming and J lost 5 bases; unmatched junction nucleotides: 7. CDR1 and CDR2 (germline): SGHRS, YFSETQ. The CDR3 has 13 residues. This CDR3 is CASMGSGGTEAFF. In DNA, the CDR3 is TGCGCCAGCATGGGCTCAGGGGGAACTGAAGCTTTCTTT.

The chain links TRBV27 to TRBJ2-6; TRBD1 agrees at 9 bases. Germline V gene sequence: CDR1 MNHEY, CDR2 SMNVEV (reference sequence). This CDR3 contains 17 residues. V trimming: 6 bases; J trimming: 0 bases; junction bases outside the gene matches: 6. The CDR3 nucleotides read TGTGCCAGCAGCTCCGGGACAGGGCTCTCTGGGGCCAACGTCCTGACTTTC. It codes for CASSSGTGLSGANVLTF.

The chain has TRBV6-2 or TRBV6-3 and TRBJ2-3; 8 bases map to TRBD2. Germline assignment: CDR1 MNHEY and CDR2 SVGEGT. The CDR3 loop spans 17 amino acids. Trimming cost V 0 bases and J 2 bases; bases outside gene matches: 7. The CDR3 region is CASSYSETSAYTDTQYF. CDR3 DNA sequence: TGTGCCAGCAGTTACTCGGAGACTAGCGCTTACACAGATACGCAGTATTTT.

The V and J genes are TRBV7-6 and TRBJ1-6, with D unresolved. The CDR3 totals 17 residues. Per the germline V gene, CDR1 is SGHVS and CDR2 is FNYEAQ. With 5 bases removed from V and 10 bases from J, the gap between germline ends came to 24 bases. CDR3 DNA: TGTGCCAGCAGCCCCAAGGACTGGAACAATCAGGACTCACCCCTCCACTTT. As protein: CASSPKDWNNQDSPLHF. Variable domain in full (rest from reference TRBV7-6 and TRBJ1-6): GAGVSQSPRYKVTKRGQDVALRCDPISGHVSLYWYRQALGQGPEFLTYFNYEAQQDKSGLPNDRFSAERPEGSISTLTIQRTEQRDSAMYRCASSPKDWNNQDSPLHFGNGTRLTVT.

The chain couples TRBV6-5 to TRBJ2-7; perhaps TRBD2 as D (6 bases). CDR1 and CDR2 (germline): MNHEY, SVGAGI. Trimming took 5 bases from V and 4 from J, leaving 15 bases between them. The CDR3 is 14 amino acids. The CDR3 bases are TGTGCCAGCAGTCGCGATTTCCGGGGGTACGAGCAGTACTTC. It encodes CASSRDFRGYEQYF.

The chain combines TRBV24-1 with TRBJ2-3; TRBD2 matches 8 bases. Germline assignment: CDR1 KGHDR and CDR2 SFDVKD. There are 16 residues in the CDR3. Losses at the gene ends were 3 bases for V and 5 bases for J; bases not matched to a gene: 9. This CDR3 is CATSDTSGGAVDTQYF. The CDR3 DNA sequence: TGTGCCACCAGTGATACAAGCGGGGGAGCGGTAGATACGCAGTATTTT.

V gene TRBV4-1 combines with J gene TRBJ1-5, with 12 bases lining up with TRBD1. Germline V gene lookup returns CDR1 MGHRA and CDR2 YSYEKL. The CDR3 sequence is 19 residues long. The trim removed 3 bases at V and 6 bases at J, leaving 15 bases unmatched. The CDR3 loop reads CASSHKISTGTGGLQPQHF. The CDR3, as DNA: TGCGCCAGCAGCCACAAAATATCAACCGGGACAGGGGGCCTTCAGCCCCAGCATTTT.

The rearrangement uses TRBV29-1 and TRBJ2-2; D is perhaps TRBD1 (6 bases). Trimming shortened V by 5 bases and J by 8 bases, and 27 bases separated the two germline ends. The CDR3 totals 17 residues. Germline CDR1 and CDR2: SQVTM and ANQGSEA. CDR3 nucleotide sequence: TGCAGCGTTAATTTCCGGGGTGGGGACACCCCAACGGGGGAGCTGTTTTTT. It codes for CSVNFRGGDTPTGELFF.

The rearrangement uses TRBV19 and TRBJ1-1, with D perhaps TRBD1 (5 bases). Between the trimmed V and J ends, which lost 5 bases and 4 bases, there was a span of 11 bases. The CDR3 loop spans 13 amino acids. CDR1 LNHDA and CDR2 SQIVND come from the germline V gene (reference sequence). The CDR3 region has the DNA TGTGCCAGTAGTTCCGTCGGGGGCACTGAAGCTTTCTTT. Its translation is CASSSVGGTEAFF.

The chain employs TRBV12-3 or TRBV12-4 and TRBJ1-6; D not resolved. Trimming left V 4 bases short and J 14 bases short, with 15 bases between. The CDR3 totals 13 residues. For the CDR3, the DNA is TGTGCCAGCAGTTCCATCCTCGGCGGCTCCCTCCACTTT. The encoded protein is CASSSILGGSLHF.